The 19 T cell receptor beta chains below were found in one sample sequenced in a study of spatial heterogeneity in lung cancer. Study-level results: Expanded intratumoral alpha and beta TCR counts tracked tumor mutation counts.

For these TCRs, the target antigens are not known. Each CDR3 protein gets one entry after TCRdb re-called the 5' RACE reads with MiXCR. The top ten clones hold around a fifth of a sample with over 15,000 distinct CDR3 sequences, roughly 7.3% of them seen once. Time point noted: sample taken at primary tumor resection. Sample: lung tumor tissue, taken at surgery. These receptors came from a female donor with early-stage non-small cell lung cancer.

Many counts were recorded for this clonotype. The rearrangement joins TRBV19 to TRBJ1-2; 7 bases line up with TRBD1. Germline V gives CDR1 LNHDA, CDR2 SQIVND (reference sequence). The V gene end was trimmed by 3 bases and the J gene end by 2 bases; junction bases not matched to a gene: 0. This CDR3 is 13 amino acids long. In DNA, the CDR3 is TGTGCCAGTAGTATGGGACAGAACTATGGCTACACCTTC. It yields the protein CASSMGQNYGYTF.

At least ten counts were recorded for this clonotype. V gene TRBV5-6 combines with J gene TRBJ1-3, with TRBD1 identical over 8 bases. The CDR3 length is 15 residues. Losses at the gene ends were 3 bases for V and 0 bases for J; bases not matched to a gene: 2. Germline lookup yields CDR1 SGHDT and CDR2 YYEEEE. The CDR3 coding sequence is TGTGCCAGCAGCTGGACAGGGCGCTCTGGAAACACCATATATTTT. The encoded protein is CASSWTGRSGNTIYF. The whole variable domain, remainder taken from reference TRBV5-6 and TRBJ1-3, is DAGVTQSPTHLIKTRGQQVTLRCSPKSGHDTVSWYQQALGQGPQFIFQYYEEEERQRGNFPDRFSGHQFPNYSSELNVNALLLGDSALYLCASSWTGRSGNTIYFGEGSWLTVV.

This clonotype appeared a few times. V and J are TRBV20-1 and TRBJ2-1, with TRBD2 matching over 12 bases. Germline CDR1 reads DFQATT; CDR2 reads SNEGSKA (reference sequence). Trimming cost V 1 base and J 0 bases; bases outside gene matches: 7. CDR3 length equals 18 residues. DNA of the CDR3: TGCAGTGCTAGAGGGGACCTAGCGGGGGGGCCCTCCTACAATGAGCAGTTCTTC. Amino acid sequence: CSARGDLAGGPSYNEQFF.

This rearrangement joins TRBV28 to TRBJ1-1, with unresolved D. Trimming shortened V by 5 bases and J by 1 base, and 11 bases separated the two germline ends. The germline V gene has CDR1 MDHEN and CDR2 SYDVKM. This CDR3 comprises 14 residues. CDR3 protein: CASSGPLRNTEAFF. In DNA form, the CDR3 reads TGTGCCAGCAGTGGCCCGTTGAGGAACACTGAAGCTTTCTTT.

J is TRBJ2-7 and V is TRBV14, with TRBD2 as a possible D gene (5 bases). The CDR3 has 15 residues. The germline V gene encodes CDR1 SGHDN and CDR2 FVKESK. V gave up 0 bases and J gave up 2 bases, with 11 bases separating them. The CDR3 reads CASSQEPGKTYEQYF. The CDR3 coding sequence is TGTGCCAGCAGCCAAGAGCCCGGGAAAACCTACGAGCAGTACTTC.

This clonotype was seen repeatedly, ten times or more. The CDR3 region is CASSSITSGQPQHF. The CDR3 nucleotides are TGTGCCAGCAGCTCCATAACTAGCGGTCAGCCCCAGCATTTT. This sequence joins TRBV7-9 and TRBJ1-5, with D unresolved. This CDR3 spans 14 amino acids. Germline V gene lookup returns CDR1 SEHNR and CDR2 FQNEAQ (reference sequence). The V and J ends lost 4 bases and 6 bases respectively, with 13 bases between them.

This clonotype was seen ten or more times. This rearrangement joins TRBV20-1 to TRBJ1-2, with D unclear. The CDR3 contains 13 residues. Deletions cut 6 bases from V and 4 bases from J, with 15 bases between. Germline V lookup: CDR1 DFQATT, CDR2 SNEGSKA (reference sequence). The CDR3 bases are TGCAGTGCCACCCCCTCACCTGCCTATGGCTACACCTTC. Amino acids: CSATPSPAYGYTF.

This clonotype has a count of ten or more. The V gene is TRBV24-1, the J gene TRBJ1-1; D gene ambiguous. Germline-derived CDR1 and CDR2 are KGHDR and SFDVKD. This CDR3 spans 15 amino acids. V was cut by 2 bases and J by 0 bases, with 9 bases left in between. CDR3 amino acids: CATSDWIGLNTEAFF. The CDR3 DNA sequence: TGTGCCACCAGTGATTGGATAGGGCTGAACACTGAAGCTTTCTTT.

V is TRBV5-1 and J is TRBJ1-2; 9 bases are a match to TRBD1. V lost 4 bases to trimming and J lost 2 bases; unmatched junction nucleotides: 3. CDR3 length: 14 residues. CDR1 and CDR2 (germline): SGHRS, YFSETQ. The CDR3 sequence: CASSHGQGNYGYTF. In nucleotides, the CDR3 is TGCGCCAGCAGCCACGGACAGGGGAACTATGGCTACACCTTC.

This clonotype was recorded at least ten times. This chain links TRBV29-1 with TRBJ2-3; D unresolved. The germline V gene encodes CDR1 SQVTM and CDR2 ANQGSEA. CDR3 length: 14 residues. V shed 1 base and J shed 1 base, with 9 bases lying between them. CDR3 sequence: CSVEGGRGTDTQYF. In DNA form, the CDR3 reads TGCAGCGTTGAAGGGGGAAGGGGCACAGATACGCAGTATTTT.

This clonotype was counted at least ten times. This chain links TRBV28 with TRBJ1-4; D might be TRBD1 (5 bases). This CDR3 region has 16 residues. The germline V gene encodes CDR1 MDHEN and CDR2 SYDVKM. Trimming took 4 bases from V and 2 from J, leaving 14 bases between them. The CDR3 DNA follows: TGTGCCAGCAGTTCAACAGGAGGTGCGACTAATGAAAAACTGTTTTTT. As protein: CASSSTGGATNEKLFF.

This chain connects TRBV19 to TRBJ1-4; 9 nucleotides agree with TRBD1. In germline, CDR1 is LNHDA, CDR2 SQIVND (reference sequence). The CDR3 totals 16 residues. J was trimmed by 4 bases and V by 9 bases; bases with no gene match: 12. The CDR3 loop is CASIGTGLSGNEKLFF. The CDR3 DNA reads TGTGCCAGCATCGGGACAGGGCTCTCCGGTAATGAAAAACTGTTTTTT.

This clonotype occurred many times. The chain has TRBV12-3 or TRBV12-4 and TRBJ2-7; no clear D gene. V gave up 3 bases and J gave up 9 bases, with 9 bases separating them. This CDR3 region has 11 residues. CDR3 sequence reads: CASSFERRQYF. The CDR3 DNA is TGTGCCAGCAGTTTTGAGCGTCGGCAGTACTTC.

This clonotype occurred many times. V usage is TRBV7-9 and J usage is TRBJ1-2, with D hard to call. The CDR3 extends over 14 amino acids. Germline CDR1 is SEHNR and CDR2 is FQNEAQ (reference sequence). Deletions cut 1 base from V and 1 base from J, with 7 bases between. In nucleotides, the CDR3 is TGTGCCAGCAGCTTAGGTCTTAATAACTATGGCTACACCTTC. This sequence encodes CASSLGLNNYGYTF.

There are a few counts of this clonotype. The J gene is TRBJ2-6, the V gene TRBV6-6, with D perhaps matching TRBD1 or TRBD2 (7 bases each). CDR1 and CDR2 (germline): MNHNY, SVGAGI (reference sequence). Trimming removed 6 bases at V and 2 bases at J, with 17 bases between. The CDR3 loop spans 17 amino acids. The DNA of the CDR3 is TGTGCCAGCAGCCTGGGAGGGGGCCGGGCTGGGGCCAACGTCCTGACTTTC. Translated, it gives CASSLGGGRAGANVLTF.

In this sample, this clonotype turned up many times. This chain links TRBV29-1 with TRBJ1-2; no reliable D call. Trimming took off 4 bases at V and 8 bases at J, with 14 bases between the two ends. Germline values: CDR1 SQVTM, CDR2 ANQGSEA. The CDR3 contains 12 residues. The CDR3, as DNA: TGCAGCGTTGTTGGCCACGCGGGAGGCTACACCTTC. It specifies CSVVGHAGGYTF. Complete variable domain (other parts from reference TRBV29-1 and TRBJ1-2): SAVISQKPSRDICQRGTSLTIQCQVDSQVTMMFWYRQQPGQSLTLIATANQGSEATYESGFVIDKFPISRPNLTFSTLTVSNMSPEDSSIYLCSVVGHAGGYTFGSGTRLTVV.

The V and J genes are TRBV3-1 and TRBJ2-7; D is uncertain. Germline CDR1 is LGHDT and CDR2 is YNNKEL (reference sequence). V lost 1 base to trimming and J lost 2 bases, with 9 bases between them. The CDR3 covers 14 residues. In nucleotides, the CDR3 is TGTGCCAGCAGCCAAGCGGGTTACCCCTACGAGCAGTACTTC. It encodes CASSQAGYPYEQYF.

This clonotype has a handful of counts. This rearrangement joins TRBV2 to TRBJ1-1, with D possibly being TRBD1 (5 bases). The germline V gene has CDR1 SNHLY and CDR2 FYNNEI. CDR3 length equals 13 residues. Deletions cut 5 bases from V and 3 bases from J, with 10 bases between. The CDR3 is CASSYRPHTEAFF. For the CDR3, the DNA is TGTGCCAGCAGTTACAGGCCGCACACTGAAGCTTTCTTT.

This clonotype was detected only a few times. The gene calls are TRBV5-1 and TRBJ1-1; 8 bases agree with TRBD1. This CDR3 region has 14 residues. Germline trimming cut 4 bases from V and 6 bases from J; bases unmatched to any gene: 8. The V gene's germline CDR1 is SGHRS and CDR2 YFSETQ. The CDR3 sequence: CASSGRTGYAEAFF. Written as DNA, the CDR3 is TGCGCCAGCAGCGGGCGGACAGGGTATGCTGAAGCTTTCTTT.